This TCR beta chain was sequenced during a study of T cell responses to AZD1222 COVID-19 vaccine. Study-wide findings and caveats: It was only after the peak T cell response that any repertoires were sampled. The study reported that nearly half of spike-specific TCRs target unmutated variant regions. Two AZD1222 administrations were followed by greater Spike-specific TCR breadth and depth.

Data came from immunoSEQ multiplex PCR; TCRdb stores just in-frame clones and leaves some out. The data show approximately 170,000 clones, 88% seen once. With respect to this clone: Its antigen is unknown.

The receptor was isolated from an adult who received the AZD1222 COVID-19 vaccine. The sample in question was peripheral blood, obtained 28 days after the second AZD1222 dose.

The CDR3 bases are TGTGCCAGCAGTTACTCGGGGACAGGGGGCGACTATGGCTACACCTTC. Protein: CASSYSGTGGDYGYTF. V gene TRBV6-6 combines with J gene TRBJ1-2; TRBD1 matches 12 bases. The CDR3 runs to 16 residues. V trimming: 0 bases; J trimming: 3 bases; junction bases outside the gene matches: 2. Germline lookup yields CDR1 MNHNY and CDR2 SVGAGI (reference sequence).